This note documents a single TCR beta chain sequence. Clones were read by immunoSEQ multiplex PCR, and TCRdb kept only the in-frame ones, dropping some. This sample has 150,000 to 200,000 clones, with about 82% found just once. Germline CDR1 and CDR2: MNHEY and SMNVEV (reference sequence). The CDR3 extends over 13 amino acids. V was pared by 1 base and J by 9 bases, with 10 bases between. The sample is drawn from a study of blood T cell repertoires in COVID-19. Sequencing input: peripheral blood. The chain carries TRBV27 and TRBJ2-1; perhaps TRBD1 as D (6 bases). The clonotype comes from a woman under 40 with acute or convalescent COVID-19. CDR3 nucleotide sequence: TGTGCCAGCAGTTTATTGGGGGCTAGTGAGCAGTTCTTC. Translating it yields CASSLLGASEQFF.